These 25 T cell receptor beta chains were all obtained from the same sample, sequenced in a study of T cell changes during pregnancy in multiple sclerosis. Sequencing was performed with immunoSEQ multiplex PCR; in TCRdb, only in-frame clones are kept and a portion is missing. The sample lists 30,000 to 40,000 clones, just over 90% seen once, with 0.4% to 0.6% in the top ten. The sample in question was CD4+ T cells from peripheral blood mononuclear cells, obtained in the first trimester of pregnancy. These receptors originate from a female donor in good health, enrolled as a control in a pregnancy study.

The rearrangement joins TRBV4-3 to TRBJ2-7; D gene uncertain. V dropped 2 bases and J dropped 0 bases, with 8 bases sitting between them. Per germline, CDR1 LGHNA and CDR2 YSLEER. The CDR3 extends over 14 amino acids. DNA for the CDR3: TGCGCCAGCAGCCAACGGGTTCTCTCCTACGAGCAGTACTTC. It yields the protein CASSQRVLSYEQYF.

The V gene is TRBV5-1, the J gene TRBJ2-7, with TRBD2 matching 7 bases. The ends lost 3 bases at V and 0 bases at J; junction bases unmatched: 3. The CDR3 sequence is 14 residues long. Germline V lookup: CDR1 SGHRS, CDR2 YFSETQ. The CDR3: CASSSGGFSYEQYF. The CDR3 region has the DNA TGCGCCAGCAGCTCCGGGGGGTTCTCCTACGAGCAGTACTTC.

The rearrangement joins TRBV21-1 to TRBJ2-7; the table's D call, TRBD1, has no DNA check behind it. TRBV21-1 is termed a pseudogene. This CDR3 has 13 residues. The CDR3 region has the DNA TGTGCCCGTAGGGACAGGTTTTTGCGAGAGCAGTACTTC. Residues: CARRDRFLREQYF.

This sequence joins TRBV7-3 and TRBJ2-3, with 8 positions matching TRBD1. The ends lost 3 bases at V and 1 base at J; junction bases unmatched: 0. The CDR3 is made up of 14 amino acids. Germline V CDR1 and CDR2: SGHTA, FQGTGA. The CDR3 DNA reads TGTGCCAGCAGCTTGGGACAGGGCACAGATACGCAGTATTTT. Encoded protein: CASSLGQGTDTQYF.

J is TRBJ2-4 and V is TRBV7-9; D is unclear. From germline, CDR1 is SEHNR and CDR2 FQNEAQ (reference sequence). This CDR3 contains 14 residues. Trimming cost V 2 bases and J 0 bases, with 5 bases left between them. CDR3 DNA: TGTGCCAGCAGCTTAACGGGAGCCAAAAACATTCAGTACTTC. Its translation: CASSLTGAKNIQYF.

The chain is built from TRBV28 and TRBJ1-2; no definite D call. Germline V gene lookup returns CDR1 MDHEN and CDR2 SYDVKM. The CDR3 covers 14 residues. V lost 2 bases and J 1 base, leaving 8 bases between the germline ends. The DNA of the CDR3 is TGTGCCAGCAGTTTACCCAGGTTTAACTATGGCTACACCTTC. Translation: CASSLPRFNYGYTF.

The chain uses TRBV19 and TRBJ2-2, with 8 bases aligning to TRBD2. With 9 bases clipped from V and 3 bases from J, the junction kept 9 bases outside the gene matches. CDR3 length: 15 residues. Germline CDR1 reads LNHDA; CDR2 reads SQIVND (reference sequence). The CDR3 loop is CASQDGTRDTGELFF. In DNA form, the CDR3 reads TGTGCCAGCCAGGACGGGACTAGGGACACCGGGGAGCTGTTTTTT.

The chain carries TRBV27 and TRBJ1-5, with D tentatively TRBD1 (6 bases). CDR3 size: 15 residues. CDR1 is MNHEY and CDR2 is SMNVEV in the germline V gene (reference sequence). V lost 6 bases and J lost 0, with 12 bases in between. CDR3 sequence reads: CASRRGTDSNQPQHF. In DNA, the CDR3 is TGTGCCAGCAGAAGGGGGACGGATAGCAATCAGCCCCAGCATTTT.

This clone has only one observation. The chain combines TRBV5-4 with TRBJ1-1; weak D call: TRBD1 (6 bases). From germline, CDR1 is SGHNT and CDR2 YYREEE (reference sequence). Deletions cut 3 bases from V and 7 bases from J, with 16 bases between. This CDR3 has 14 residues. Here the CDR3 DNA reads TGTGCCAGCAGCTCGGGGGGCAGGGGCCTTGAAGCTTTCTTT. It codes for CASSSGGRGLEAFF. Full variable domain (remainder filled in from reference TRBV5-4 and TRBJ1-1): ETGVTQSPTHLIKTRGQQVTLRCSSQSGHNTVSWYQQALGQGPQFIFQYYREEENGRGNFPPRFSGLQFPNYSSELNVNALELDDSALYLCASSSGGRGLEAFFGQGTRLTVV.

The rearrangement joins TRBV6-5 to TRBJ1-1; 8 bases agree with TRBD1. After removal of 6 bases from V and 1 base from J, the junction contained 7 bases not matched to a gene. Germline CDR1 MNHEY, CDR2 SVGAGI. The CDR3 length is 15 residues. The DNA of the CDR3 is TGTGCCAGCAGCGCAGGGGGCGGGGGGAACACTGAAGCTTTCTTT. Its protein is CASSAGGGGNTEAFF.

This clone occurred once. This sequence joins TRBV1 and TRBJ2-3; the table's D call, TRBD1, has no DNA check behind it. TRBV1 is given as a pseudogene. This CDR3 region has 14 residues. The DNA of the CDR3 is TGCACCAGCAGCCGGCAGGGGGGTGTAGATACGCAGTATTTT. Translation gives CTSSRQGGVDTQYF.

The V gene is TRBV18, the J gene TRBJ2-7; TRBD1 agrees at 9 bases. J gave up 4 bases and V 2 bases, and 6 bases lay outside the gene matches. There are 15 residues in the CDR3. Per germline, CDR1 KGHSH and CDR2 LQKENI. The CDR3 spells CASSPRGQGTYEQYF. The CDR3 nucleotides are TGTGCCAGCTCACCAAGGGGACAGGGCACGTACGAGCAGTACTTC.

This rearrangement joins TRBV18 to TRBJ1-6; a possible D gene is TRBD1 (6 bases). Germline V lookup: CDR1 KGHSH, CDR2 LQKENI. Trimming took off 4 bases at V and 8 bases at J, with 15 bases between the two ends. The CDR3 length is 15 residues. Here the CDR3 DNA reads TGTGCCAGCTCACGGACAGAGGGAAATTATTCACCCCTCCACTTT. As protein: CASSRTEGNYSPLHF.

The V gene is TRBV5-5, the J gene TRBJ2-2; perhaps TRBD2 as D (6 bases). From germline, CDR1 is SGHKS and CDR2 YYEKEE (reference sequence). The V end was cut by 4 bases, the J end by 1 base, with 14 bases between. The CDR3 runs to 16 residues. The CDR3 spells CASSRGGGLNTGELFF. The CDR3 DNA follows: TGTGCCAGCAGCCGTGGTGGGGGACTGAACACCGGGGAGCTGTTTTTT. Together with reference TRBV5-5 and TRBJ2-2, the CDR3 gives the full variable domain: DAGVTQSPTHLIKTRGQQVTLRCSPISGHKSVSWYQQVLGQGPQFIFQYYEKEERGRGNFPDRFSARQFPNYSSELNVNALLLGDSALYLCASSRGGGLNTGELFFGEGSRLTVL.

The V and J genes are TRBV28 and TRBJ1-2; 12 bases align to TRBD1. This CDR3 comprises 14 residues. V lost 5 bases, J lost 11 bases, and 9 bases stayed unmatched. Germline loops: CDR1 MDHEN, CDR2 SYDVKM. The CDR3 sequence: CASSVPGQGAGYTF. CDR3 DNA sequence: TGTGCCAGCAGTGTCCCGGGACAGGGGGCGGGGTACACCTTC.

The gene calls are TRBV2 and TRBJ2-7; 9 bases map to TRBD2. Trimming at V came to 1 base and at J to 0 bases, leaving 13 bases not matched to a gene. Germline V gives CDR1 SNHLY, CDR2 FYNNEI. The CDR3 extends over 19 amino acids. CDR3 nucleotides: TGTGCCAGCAGTGAAGTCGCGGGACTAGCCACCAGGAGCTCCTACGAGCAGTACTTC. Encoded protein: CASSEVAGLATRSSYEQYF.

A single count supports this clone. This chain uses TRBV5-1 with TRBJ2-5; the match to TRBD2 covers 9 bases. V lost 4 bases to trimming and J lost 1 base; unmatched junction nucleotides: 2. CDR3 length: 14 residues. Germline lookup yields CDR1 SGHRS and CDR2 YFSETQ. The CDR3, as DNA: TGCGCCAGCAGCCTGACTAGCGGCCAAGAGACCCAGTACTTC. Its protein is CASSLTSGQETQYF.

The rearrangement uses TRBV5-1 and TRBJ2-1; D might be TRBD2 (5 bases). V was trimmed by 0 bases and J by 6 bases, leaving 10 bases between them. This CDR3 has 14 amino acids. The germline gives CDR1 SGHRS, CDR2 YFSETQ. For the CDR3, the DNA is TGCGCCAGCAGCTTGGCCAGCGGTACCAATGAGCAGTTCTTC. Translated: CASSLASGTNEQFF.

The rearrangement joins TRBV4-1 to TRBJ1-1, with D uncertain. The CDR3 contains 11 residues. Trimming pared 7 bases from V and 6 bases from J, leaving 9 bases between. Germline lookup yields CDR1 MGHRA and CDR2 YSYEKL. The CDR3 bases are TGCGCCAGCACCAGAGGATCTGAAGCTTTCTTT. It is translated as CASTRGSEAFF.

The chain joins TRBV5-6 to TRBJ2-3; 12 nucleotides line up with TRBD2. The CDR3 length is 19 residues. With V trimmed by 4 bases and J by 0 bases, 12 bases remained unmatched. Germline V gene lookup returns CDR1 SGHDT and CDR2 YYEEEE. The CDR3 DNA sequence: TGTGCCAGCAGCCTTGTGGGGCTAGCGGGGGGGCGTAGCACAGATACGCAGTATTTT. Its protein is CASSLVGLAGGRSTDTQYF.

The genes are TRBV20-1 and TRBJ2-7, with D uncertain. With 5 bases removed from V and 6 bases from J, the gap between germline ends came to 8 bases. CDR1 is DFQATT, CDR2 SNEGSKA, per germline (reference sequence). CDR3 length equals 10 residues. Here the CDR3 DNA reads TGCAGTGCTTCCATCGGCGAGCAGTACTTC. Its translation is CSASIGEQYF.

The rearrangement uses TRBV30 and TRBJ2-5; 7 positions agree with TRBD2. Germline V gene data show CDR1 as GTSNPN and CDR2 as SVGIG (reference sequence). V lost 4 bases and J lost 13; bases outside the gene matches: 12. The CDR3 is 12 amino acids. CDR3: CAWNPGGGLTYF. Written as DNA, the CDR3 is TGTGCCTGGAACCCTGGGGGGGGTCTGACGTACTTC.

V usage is TRBV4-1 and J usage is TRBJ2-5, with 7 bases identical to TRBD1. CDR1 and CDR2 from the germline V gene are MGHRA and YSYEKL. Trimming at V came to 3 bases and at J to 1 base, leaving 11 bases not matched to a gene. The CDR3 is 17 residues long. In DNA, the CDR3 is TGCGCCAGCAGCCAGATACCCAAAGACAGGGTCCAAGAGACCCAGTACTTC. This translates into CASSQIPKDRVQETQYF.

The J gene is TRBJ1-2, the V gene TRBV6-5; the match to TRBD1 covers 9 bases. The CDR3 runs to 13 residues. Trimming cost V 7 bases and J 4 bases; bases outside gene matches: 4. CDR1 is MNHEY, CDR2 SVGAGI, per germline. In DNA, the CDR3 is TGTGCCAGCATCGGGACAGGGCCCTATGGCTACACCTTC. As protein: CASIGTGPYGYTF.

J is TRBJ2-5 and V is TRBV6-1; 8 bases match TRBD2. Germline loops: CDR1 MNHNS, CDR2 SASEGT. The CDR3 spans 14 residues. The junction had 4 bases not matched to a gene; V was cut back by 5 bases and J by 2 bases. This chain's CDR3 is CASSFVAGQETQYF. In nucleotides, the CDR3 is TGTGCCAGCAGTTTCGTAGCGGGGCAAGAGACCCAGTACTTC.